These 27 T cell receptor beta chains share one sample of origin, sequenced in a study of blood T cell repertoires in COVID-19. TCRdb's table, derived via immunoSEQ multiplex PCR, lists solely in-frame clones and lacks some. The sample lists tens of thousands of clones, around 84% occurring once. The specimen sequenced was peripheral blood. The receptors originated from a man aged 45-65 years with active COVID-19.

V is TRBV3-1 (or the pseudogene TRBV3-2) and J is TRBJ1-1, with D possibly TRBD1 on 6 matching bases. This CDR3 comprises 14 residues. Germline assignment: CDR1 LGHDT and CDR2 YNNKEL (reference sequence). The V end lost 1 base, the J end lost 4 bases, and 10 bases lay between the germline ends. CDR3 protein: CASSQVGGSTEAFF. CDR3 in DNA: TGTGCCAGCAGCCAAGTTGGGGGCTCCACTGAAGCTTTCTTT.

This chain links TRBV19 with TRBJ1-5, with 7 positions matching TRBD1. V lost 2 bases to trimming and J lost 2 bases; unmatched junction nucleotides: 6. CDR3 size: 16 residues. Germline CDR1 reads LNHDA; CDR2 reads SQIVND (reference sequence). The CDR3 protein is CASSITGARGNQPQHF. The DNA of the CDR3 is TGTGCCAGTAGTATAACAGGGGCTAGAGGCAATCAGCCCCAGCATTTT. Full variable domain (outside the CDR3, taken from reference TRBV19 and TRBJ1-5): DGGITQSPKYLFRKEGQNVTLSCEQNLNHDAMYWYRQDPGQGLRLIYYSQIVNDFQKGDIAEGYSVSREKKESFPLTVTSAQKNPTAFYLCASSITGARGNQPQHFGDGTRLSIL.

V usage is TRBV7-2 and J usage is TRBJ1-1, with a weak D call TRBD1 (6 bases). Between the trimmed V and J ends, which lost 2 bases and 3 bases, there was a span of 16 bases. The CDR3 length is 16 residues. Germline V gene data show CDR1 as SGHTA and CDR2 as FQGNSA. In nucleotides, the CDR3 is TGTGCCAGCAGCTTAACGTACAGGGCAAGGGACACTGAAGCTTTCTTT. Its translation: CASSLTYRARDTEAFF.

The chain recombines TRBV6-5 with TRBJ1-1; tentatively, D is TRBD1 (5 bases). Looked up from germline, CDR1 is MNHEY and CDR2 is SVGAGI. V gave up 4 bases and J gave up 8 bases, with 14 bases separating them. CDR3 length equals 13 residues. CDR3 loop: CASSSTPGGEAFF. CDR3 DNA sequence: TGTGCCAGCAGTTCCACTCCTGGGGGGGAAGCTTTCTTT.

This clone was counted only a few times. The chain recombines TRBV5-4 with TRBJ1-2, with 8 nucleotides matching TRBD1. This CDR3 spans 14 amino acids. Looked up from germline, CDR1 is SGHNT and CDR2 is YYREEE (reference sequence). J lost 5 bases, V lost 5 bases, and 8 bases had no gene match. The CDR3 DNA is TGTGCCAGCAGTTCAGGGGGCGCAAGGTATGGCTACACCTTC. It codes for CASSSGGARYGYTF.

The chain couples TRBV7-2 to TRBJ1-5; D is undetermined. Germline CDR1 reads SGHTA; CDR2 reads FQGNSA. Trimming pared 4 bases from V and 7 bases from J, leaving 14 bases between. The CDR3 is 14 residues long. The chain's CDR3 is CASSSRGGGQPQHF. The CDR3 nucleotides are TGTGCCAGCAGCTCTCGCGGAGGTGGACAGCCCCAGCATTTT.

CDR3 DNA sequence: TGCGCCAGCTCCAGCTTGGGGCGGGAAACCGGGGAGCTGTTTTTT. It is translated as CASSSLGRETGELFF. V gene TRBV5-1 combines with J gene TRBJ2-2, with a tentative D call TRBD2 (6 bases). This CDR3 is 15 amino acids long. V lost 7 bases to trimming and J lost 5 bases, with 18 bases between them. In germline, CDR1 is SGHRS, CDR2 YFSETQ.

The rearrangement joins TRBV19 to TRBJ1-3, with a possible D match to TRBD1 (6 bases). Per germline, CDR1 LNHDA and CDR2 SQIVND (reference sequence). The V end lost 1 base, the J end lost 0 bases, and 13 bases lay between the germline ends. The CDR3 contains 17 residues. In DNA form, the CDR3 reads TGTGCCAGTAGTATAGCCCCCGGGACACTCTCTGGAAACACCATATATTTT. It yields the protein CASSIAPGTLSGNTIYF.

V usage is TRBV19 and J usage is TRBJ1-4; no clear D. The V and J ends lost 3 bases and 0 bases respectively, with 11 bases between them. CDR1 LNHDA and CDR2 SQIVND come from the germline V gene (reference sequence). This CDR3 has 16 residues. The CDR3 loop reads CASSMAGTATNEKLFF. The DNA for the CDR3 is TGTGCCAGTAGTATGGCGGGAACAGCAACTAATGAAAAACTGTTTTTT.

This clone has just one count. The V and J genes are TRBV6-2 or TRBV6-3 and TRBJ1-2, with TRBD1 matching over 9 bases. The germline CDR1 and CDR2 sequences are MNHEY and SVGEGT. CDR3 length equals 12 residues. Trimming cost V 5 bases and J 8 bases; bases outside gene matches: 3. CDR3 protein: CASSTTGGGYTF. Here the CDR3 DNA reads TGTGCCAGCAGTACTACAGGGGGCGGCTACACCTTC.

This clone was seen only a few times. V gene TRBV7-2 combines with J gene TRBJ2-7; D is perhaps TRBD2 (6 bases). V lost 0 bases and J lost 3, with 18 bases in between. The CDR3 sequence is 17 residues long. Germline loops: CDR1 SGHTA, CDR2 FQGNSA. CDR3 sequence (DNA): TGTGCCAGCAGCTTAGCGGTTTCCCGAACTAGCAGCTACGAGCAGTACTTC. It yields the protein CASSLAVSRTSSYEQYF.

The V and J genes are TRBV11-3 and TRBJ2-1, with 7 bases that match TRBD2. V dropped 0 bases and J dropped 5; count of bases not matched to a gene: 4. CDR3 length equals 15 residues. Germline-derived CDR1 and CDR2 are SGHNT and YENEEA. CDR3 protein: CASSLEGLGNNEQFF. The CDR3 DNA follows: TGTGCCAGCAGCTTAGAAGGACTAGGTAACAATGAGCAGTTCTTC.

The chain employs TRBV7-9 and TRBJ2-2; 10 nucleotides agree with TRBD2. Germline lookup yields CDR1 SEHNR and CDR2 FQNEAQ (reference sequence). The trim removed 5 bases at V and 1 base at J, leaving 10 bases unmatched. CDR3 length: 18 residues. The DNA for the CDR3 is TGTGCCAGCAGCGAGCGGGAGGGTAGATCGGAGAACACCGGGGAGCTGTTTTTT. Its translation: CASSEREGRSENTGELFF. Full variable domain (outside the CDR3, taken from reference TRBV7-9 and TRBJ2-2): DTGVSQNPRHKITKRGQNVTFRCDPISEHNRLYWYRQTLGQGPEFLTYFQNEAQLEKSRLLSDRFSAERPKGSFSTLEIQRTEQGDSAMYLCASSEREGRSENTGELFFGEGSRLTVL.

CDR3 sequence (DNA): TGTGCCAGCAGCTTACTTGCGGGACTTACCTACAATGAGCAGTTCTTC. The encoded protein is CASSLLAGLTYNEQFF. The chain couples TRBV7-8 to TRBJ2-1; D perhaps matches TRBD2 (6 bases). Trimming left V 2 bases short and J 2 bases short, with 13 bases between. Germline values: CDR1 SGHVS, CDR2 FQNEAQ. This CDR3 has 16 residues. Full variable domain (missing parts from reference TRBV7-8 and TRBJ2-1): GAGVSQSPRYKVAKRGQDVALRCDPISGHVSLFWYQQALGQGPEFLTYFQNEAQLDKSGLPSDRFFAERPEGSVSTLKIQRTQQEDSAVYLCASSLLAGLTYNEQFFGPGTRLTVL.

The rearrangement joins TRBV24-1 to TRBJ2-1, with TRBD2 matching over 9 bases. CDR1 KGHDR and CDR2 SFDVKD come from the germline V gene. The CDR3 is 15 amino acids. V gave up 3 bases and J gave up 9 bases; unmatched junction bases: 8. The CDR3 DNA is TGTGCCACCAGTGATAACGTAGCGGGAGCTGTTGAGCAGTTCTTC. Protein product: CATSDNVAGAVEQFF.

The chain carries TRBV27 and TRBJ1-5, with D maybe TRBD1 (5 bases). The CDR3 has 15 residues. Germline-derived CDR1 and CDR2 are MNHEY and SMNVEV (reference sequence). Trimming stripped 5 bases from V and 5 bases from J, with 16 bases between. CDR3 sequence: CASSPRQTTDQPQHF. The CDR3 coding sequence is TGTGCCAGCAGTCCCAGACAGACGACGGATCAGCCCCAGCATTTT.

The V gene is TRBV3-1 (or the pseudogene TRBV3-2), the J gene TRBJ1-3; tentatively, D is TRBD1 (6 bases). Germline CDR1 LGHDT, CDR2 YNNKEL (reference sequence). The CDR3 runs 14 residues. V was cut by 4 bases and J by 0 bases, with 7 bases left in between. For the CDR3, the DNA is TGTGCCAGCAGCCCACAGGGCTCTGGAAACACCATATATTTT. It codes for CASSPQGSGNTIYF.

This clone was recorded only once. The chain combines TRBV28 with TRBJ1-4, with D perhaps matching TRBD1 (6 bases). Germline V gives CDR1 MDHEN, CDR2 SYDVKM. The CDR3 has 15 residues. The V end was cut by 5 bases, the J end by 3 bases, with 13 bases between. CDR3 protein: CASSPPGAPNEKLFF. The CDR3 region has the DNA TGTGCCAGCAGTCCTCCAGGGGCCCCTAATGAAAAACTGTTTTTT.

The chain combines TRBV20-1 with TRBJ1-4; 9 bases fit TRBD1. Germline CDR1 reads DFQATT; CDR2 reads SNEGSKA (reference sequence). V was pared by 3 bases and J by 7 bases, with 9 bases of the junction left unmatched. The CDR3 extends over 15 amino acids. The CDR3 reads CSASPGQGGGEKLFF. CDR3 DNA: TGCAGTGCTAGTCCGGGACAGGGAGGAGGTGAAAAACTGTTTTTT.

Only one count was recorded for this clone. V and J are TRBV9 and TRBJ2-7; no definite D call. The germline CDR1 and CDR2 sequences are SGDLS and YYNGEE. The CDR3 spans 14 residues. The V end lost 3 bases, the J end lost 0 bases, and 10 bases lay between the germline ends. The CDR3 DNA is TGTGCCAGCAGCGGCGGATTCCTCTCCTACGAGCAGTACTTC. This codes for CASSGGFLSYEQYF.

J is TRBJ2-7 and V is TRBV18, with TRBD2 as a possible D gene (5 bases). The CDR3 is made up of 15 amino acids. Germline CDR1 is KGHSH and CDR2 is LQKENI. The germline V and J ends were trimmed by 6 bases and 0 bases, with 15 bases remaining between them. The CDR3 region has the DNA TGTGCCAGCTCGCTCGACCGGGATGTCTCCTACGAGCAGTACTTC. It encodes CASSLDRDVSYEQYF.

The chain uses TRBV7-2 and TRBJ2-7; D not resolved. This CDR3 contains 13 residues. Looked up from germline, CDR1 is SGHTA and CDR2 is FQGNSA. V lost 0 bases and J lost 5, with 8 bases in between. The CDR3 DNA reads TGTGCCAGCAGCTTAGCTTTCAGTGACGAGCAGTACTTC. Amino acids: CASSLAFSDEQYF. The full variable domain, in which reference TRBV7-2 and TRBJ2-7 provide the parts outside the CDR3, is GAGVSQSPSNKVTEKGKDVELRCDPISGHTALYWYRQSLGQGLEFLIYFQGNSAPDKSGLPSDRFSAERTGGSVSTLTIQRTQQEDSAVYLCASSLAFSDEQYFGPGTRLTVT.

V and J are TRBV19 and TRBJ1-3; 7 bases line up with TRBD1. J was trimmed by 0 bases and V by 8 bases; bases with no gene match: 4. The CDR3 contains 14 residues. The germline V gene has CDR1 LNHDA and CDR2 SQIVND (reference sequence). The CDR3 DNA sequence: TGTGCCAGTTCAGACAGGGCCTCTGGAAACACCATATATTTT. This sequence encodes CASSDRASGNTIYF. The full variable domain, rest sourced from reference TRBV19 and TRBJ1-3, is DGGITQSPKYLFRKEGQNVTLSCEQNLNHDAMYWYRQDPGQGLRLIYYSQIVNDFQKGDIAEGYSVSREKKESFPLTVTSAQKNPTAFYLCASSDRASGNTIYFGEGSWLTVV.

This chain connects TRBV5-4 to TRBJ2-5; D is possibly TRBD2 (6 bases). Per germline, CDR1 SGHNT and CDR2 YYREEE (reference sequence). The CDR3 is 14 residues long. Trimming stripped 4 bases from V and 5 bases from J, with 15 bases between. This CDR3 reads CASSLRDGGETQYF. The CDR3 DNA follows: TGTGCCAGCAGCCTTAGGGACGGAGGGGAGACCCAGTACTTC.

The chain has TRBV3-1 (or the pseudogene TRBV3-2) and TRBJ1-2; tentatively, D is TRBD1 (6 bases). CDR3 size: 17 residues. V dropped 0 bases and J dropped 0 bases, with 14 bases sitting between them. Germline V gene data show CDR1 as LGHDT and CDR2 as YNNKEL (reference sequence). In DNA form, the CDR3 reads TGTGCCAGCAGCCAAGAAGGGACACAGTCAACTAACTATGGCTACACCTTC. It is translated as CASSQEGTQSTNYGYTF.

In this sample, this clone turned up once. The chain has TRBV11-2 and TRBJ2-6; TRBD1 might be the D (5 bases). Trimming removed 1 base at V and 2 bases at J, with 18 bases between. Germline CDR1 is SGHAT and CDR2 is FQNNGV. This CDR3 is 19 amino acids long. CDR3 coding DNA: TGTGCCAGCAGCTTAGTACCCGCAGGGTTTAGGACTGGGGCCAACGTCCTGACTTTC. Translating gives CASSLVPAGFRTGANVLTF.

In DNA, the CDR3 is TGTGCCAGCAGTGCCCGGACTGTACAGCAGTTCTTC. It is translated as CASSARTVQQFF. V is TRBV12-3 or TRBV12-4 and J is TRBJ2-1, with D perhaps matching TRBD2 (5 bases). The CDR3 loop spans 12 amino acids. Trimming pared 5 bases from V and 11 bases from J, leaving 13 bases between.